This is a list of T cell receptor beta chains from one sample in a study of PD-L1 blockade in urothelial cancer. Clones were read by immunoSEQ multiplex PCR, and TCRdb kept only the in-frame ones, dropping some. The sample records 50,000 or so clones, 75% to 90% being singletons. The sample consisted of PBMCs, taken around atezolizumab (anti-PD-L1) treatment. These receptors came from a man between 60 and 75 years old with urothelial cancer. CDR3s leave out the opening cysteine and the closing phenylalanine or tryptophan. Fields, in order: CDR3 protein, J gene, V gene.

CDR3: ASRPSVTIETQY
J: TRBJ2-5
V: TRBV19

CDR3: ASSLSSGRGSSYEQY
J: TRBJ2-7
V: TRBV7-9

CDR3: ASSSGINTEAF
J: TRBJ1-1
V: TRBV18

CDR3: ASSRTKGTEAF
J: TRBJ1-1
V: TRBV18

CDR3: ASSLGTGEAF
J: TRBJ1-1
V: TRBV28

CDR3: ASSESGGATEAF
J: TRBJ1-1
V: TRBV10-1

CDR3: ASGLRLAGGTDTQY
J: TRBJ2-3
V: TRBV12-5

CDR3: ASSPSGIREQY
J: TRBJ2-7
V: TRBV7-7

CDR3: ASSQSGDSNQPQH
J: TRBJ1-5
V: TRBV5-1

CDR3: ASNLDGNTEAF
J: TRBJ1-1
V: TRBV2

CDR3: ASSLGTSGSQETQY
J: TRBJ2-5
V: TRBV5-5

CDR3: ATGAGWNEQF
J: TRBJ2-1
V: TRBV10-3

CDR3: ASSPSSVGADEQF
J: TRBJ2-1
V: TRBV5-5

CDR3: ATNRGLSSNQPQH
J: TRBJ1-5
V: TRBV15

CDR3: ASSEETGKKDGYT
J: TRBJ1-2
V: TRBV6-1

CDR3: ASMTAVGYT
J: TRBJ1-2
V: TRBV28

CDR3: ASALGQLYNEQF
J: TRBJ2-1
V: TRBV12-5

CDR3: ASSPPRWAGNSYEQY
J: TRBJ2-7
V: TRBV7-9

CDR3: ASTNGGDANTEAF
J: TRBJ1-1
V: TRBV6-5

CDR3: ASSLHSLNPLYGYT
J: TRBJ1-2
V: TRBV19

CDR3: ASSSLLPLGGSGNTIY
J: TRBJ1-3
V: TRBV7-9

CDR3: ASSPGLGSYEQY
J: TRBJ2-7
V: TRBV9

CDR3: ASSPSGTGTLEQY
J: TRBJ2-7
V: TRBV9

CDR3: ASKGVGTSGTNEQF
J: TRBJ2-1
V: TRBV2

CDR3: ASSEQGVRLYEQY
J: TRBJ2-7
V: TRBV6-1

CDR3: AWSPRFGTSGRDEQF
J: TRBJ2-1
V: TRBV30

CDR3: ASRGGGGILDTQY
J: TRBJ2-3
V: TRBV5-1

CDR3: ASSARTIGGGRSYEQF
J: TRBJ2-1
V: TRBV5-1

CDR3: ASSWVAWGANTGELF
J: TRBJ2-2
V: TRBV28

CDR3: ALSTGGLNEQY
J: TRBJ2-7
V: TRBV30

CDR3: ASSYGRVASVETQY
J: TRBJ2-5
V: TRBV6-5

CDR3: ASSLIQRGAGGRADTQY
J: TRBJ2-3
V: TRBV5-1

CDR3: ASNLAGGPGELF
J: TRBJ2-2
V: TRBV5-1

CDR3: ASSQPPSGNEQF
J: TRBJ2-1
V: TRBV4-2

CDR3: AWSEVFYSNQPQH
J: TRBJ1-5
V: TRBV30

CDR3: ASSPGGYNEQF
J: TRBJ2-1
V: TRBV7-3

CDR3: ASSLRQGYEQY
J: TRBJ2-7
V: TRBV5-6

CDR3: AWSGTYYNEQF
J: TRBJ2-1
V: TRBV30

CDR3: ASSWTLWGFMKYEQY
J: TRBJ2-7
V: TRBV7-9

CDR3: SVGGGSLRSDEQF
J: TRBJ2-1
V: TRBV29-1

CDR3: ASSQDWQGHDTEAF
J: TRBJ1-1
V: TRBV4-2

CDR3: AAGGVGLWEGTDTQY
J: TRBJ2-3
V: TRBV5-8

CDR3: ASKRTSTDTQY
J: TRBJ2-3
V: TRBV5-1

CDR3: ASSFRGLHEQY
J: TRBJ2-7
V: TRBV27

CDR3: AWDQGPNQPQH
J: TRBJ1-5
V: TRBV30